These 12 T cell receptor beta chains came from one sample sequenced in a study of T-cell reconstitution after alpha-beta-depleted transplantation in children. Unique molecular identifiers were incorporated during preparation of the TCRbeta library. TCRdb re-analysed the PCR reads in MiXCR, keeping a single row per CDR3 protein. The table lists 200,000 to 250,000 distinct CDR3 sequences, 9.5% to 13% of them singletons. The sequenced sample was PBMCs, obtained before TCRalphabeta/CD19-depleted stem cell transplant. The receptor source for this set is a child less than two years old with acute myeloid leukemia, due to receive a stem cell transplant.

This clonotype showed up many times. This chain connects TRBV18 to TRBJ1-2; D not certain. The germline V and J ends were trimmed by 6 bases and 4 bases, with 12 bases remaining between them. The CDR3 is made up of 13 amino acids. The germline CDR1 and CDR2 sequences are KGHSH and LQKENI. This chain's CDR3 is CASSTDRIYGYTF. CDR3 in DNA: TGTGCCAGCTCTACGGACCGTATCTATGGCTACACCTTC.

This clonotype was detected ten times or more. The chain has TRBV7-8 and TRBJ1-1; 8 bases agree with TRBD1. The CDR3 sequence is 15 residues long. V trimming: 2 bases; J trimming: 0 bases; junction bases outside the gene matches: 2. The V gene's germline CDR1 is SGHVS and CDR2 FQNEAQ. CDR3 amino acids: CASSLQGAVNTEAFF. As DNA, the CDR3 is TGTGCCAGCAGCTTACAGGGGGCGGTGAACACTGAAGCTTTCTTT. Variable domain in full (rest from reference TRBV7-8 and TRBJ1-1): GAGVSQSPRYKVAKRGQDVALRCDPISGHVSLFWYQQALGQGPEFLTYFQNEAQLDKSGLPSDRFFAERPEGSVSTLKIQRTQQEDSAVYLCASSLQGAVNTEAFFGQGTRLTVV.

This clonotype was recorded at least ten times. The chain employs TRBV28 and TRBJ2-3, with 7 positions matching TRBD2. CDR1 is MDHEN, CDR2 SYDVKM, per germline. The CDR3 runs to 16 residues. With 3 bases clipped from V and 2 bases from J, the junction kept 8 bases outside the gene matches. CDR3 DNA: TGTGCCAGCAGTTTGGTAGCGGGTACAACCACAGATACGCAGTATTTT. It codes for CASSLVAGTTTDTQYF.

This clonotype has a count of ten or more. The genes are TRBV3-1 and TRBJ2-1; D unresolved. From germline, CDR1 is LGHDT and CDR2 YNNKEL (reference sequence). The CDR3 runs 15 residues. Deletions cut 1 base from V and 2 bases from J, with 9 bases between. The CDR3 region is CASSQGEGPYNEQFF. The CDR3, as DNA: TGTGCCAGCAGCCAAGGGGAAGGGCCCTACAATGAGCAGTTCTTC.

This clonotype was detected many times. This chain joins TRBV20-1 and TRBJ2-3; 7 bases are a match to TRBD2. V trimming: 5 bases; J trimming: 5 bases; junction bases outside the gene matches: 13. Per the germline V gene, CDR1 is DFQATT and CDR2 is SNEGSKA (reference sequence). The CDR3 length is 15 residues. DNA of the CDR3: TGCAGTGCTCTCGATCTAGCGGCACATAAAGATACGCAGTATTTT. It codes for CSALDLAAHKDTQYF.

This clonotype appeared many times. The rearrangement joins TRBV12-3 or TRBV12-4 to TRBJ2-5; 9 positions match TRBD1. V was clipped by 4 bases and J by 6 bases; unmatched bases: 6. CDR3 size: 14 residues. CDR3 in amino acids: CASSSGGQGKTQYF. CDR3 nucleotides: TGTGCCAGCAGTTCCGGGGGACAGGGCAAGACCCAGTACTTC.

This clonotype was counted many times. This sequence joins TRBV30 and TRBJ2-1; TRBD2 aligns across 10 bases. V was clipped by 1 base and J by 9 bases; unmatched bases: 12. Germline V gives CDR1 GTSNPN, CDR2 SVGIG (reference sequence). The CDR3 has 16 residues. CDR3 coding DNA: TGTGCCTGGAGTGATCCTAGCGGGAGTTTGTCGCGTGAGCAGTTCTTC. Translated: CAWSDPSGSLSREQFF.

This clonotype has a count of ten or more. CDR3 in DNA: TGCAGCGTTGAAGATCTGGTCAGGGGGCCTGGTACTGAAGCTTTCTTT. Amino acid sequence: CSVEDLVRGPGTEAFF. The chain employs TRBV29-1 and TRBJ1-1; the match to TRBD1 covers 8 bases. The V and J ends lost 0 bases and 5 bases, in that order; junction bases with no gene match: 11. Germline-derived CDR1 and CDR2 are SQVTM and ANQGSEA. The CDR3 has 16 amino acids. Supplemented by reference TRBV29-1 and TRBJ1-1, the full variable domain reads SAVISQKPSRDICQRGTSLTIQCQVDSQVTMMFWYRQQPGQSLTLIATANQGSEATYESGFVIDKFPISRPNLTFSTLTVSNMSPEDSSIYLCSVEDLVRGPGTEAFFGQGTRLTVV.

Many counts were recorded for this clonotype. The V and J genes are TRBV20-1 and TRBJ1-1, with D perhaps matching TRBD1 (5 bases). Germline-derived CDR1 and CDR2 are DFQATT and SNEGSKA (reference sequence). V gave up 3 bases and J gave up 5 bases, with 13 bases separating them. The CDR3 runs to 13 residues. Here the CDR3 DNA reads TGCAGTGCTAGGGATTATAGGGGTACTGAAGCTTTCTTT. It codes for CSARDYRGTEAFF.

This clonotype was detected many times. The V and J genes are TRBV12-3 or TRBV12-4 and TRBJ1-6; tentative D call: TRBD1 (5 bases). This CDR3 is 16 amino acids long. The V and J ends lost 3 bases and 2 bases respectively, with 11 bases between them. CDR3 loop: CASSFGRVTYNSPLHF. The CDR3 bases are TGTGCCAGCAGTTTTGGCAGGGTCACCTATAATTCACCCCTCCACTTT.

The table lists this clonotype with many counts. This chain joins TRBV28 and TRBJ2-2; 7 bases are a match to TRBD2. With 3 bases clipped from V and 2 bases from J, the junction kept 3 bases outside the gene matches. There are 15 residues in the CDR3. Germline CDR1 reads MDHEN; CDR2 reads SYDVKM. The CDR3 DNA follows: TGTGCCAGCAGTTTTCGGGGGGATAACACCGGGGAGCTGTTTTTT. Protein sequence: CASSFRGDNTGELFF.

This clonotype has ten or more counts. This chain links TRBV29-1 with TRBJ1-3, with a weak D call TRBD1 (5 bases). Germline V gene sequence: CDR1 SQVTM, CDR2 ANQGSEA. The CDR3 runs 16 residues. V gave up 7 bases and J gave up 0 bases, with 19 bases separating them. In nucleotides, the CDR3 is TGCAGCGCTTCATTGATCAGGGACGACTCTGGAAACACCATATATTTT. It yields the protein CSASLIRDDSGNTIYF.